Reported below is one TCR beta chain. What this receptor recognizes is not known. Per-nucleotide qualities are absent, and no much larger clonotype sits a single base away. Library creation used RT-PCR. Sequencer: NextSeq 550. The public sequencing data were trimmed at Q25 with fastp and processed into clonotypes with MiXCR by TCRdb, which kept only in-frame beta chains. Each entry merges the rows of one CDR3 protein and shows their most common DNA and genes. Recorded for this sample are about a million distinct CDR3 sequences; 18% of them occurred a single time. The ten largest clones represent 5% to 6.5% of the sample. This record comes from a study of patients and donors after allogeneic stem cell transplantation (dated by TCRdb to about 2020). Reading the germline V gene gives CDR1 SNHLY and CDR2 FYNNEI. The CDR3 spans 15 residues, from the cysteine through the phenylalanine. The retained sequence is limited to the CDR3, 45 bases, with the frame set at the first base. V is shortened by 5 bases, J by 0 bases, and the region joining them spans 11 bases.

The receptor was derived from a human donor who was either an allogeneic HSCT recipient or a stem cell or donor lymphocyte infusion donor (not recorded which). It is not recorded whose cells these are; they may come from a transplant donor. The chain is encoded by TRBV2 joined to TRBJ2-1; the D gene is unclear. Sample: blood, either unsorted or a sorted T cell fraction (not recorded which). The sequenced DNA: TGTGCCAGCAGTCGGCACCAAAGCTCCTACAATGAGCAGTTCTTC. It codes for CASSRHQSSYNEQFF.